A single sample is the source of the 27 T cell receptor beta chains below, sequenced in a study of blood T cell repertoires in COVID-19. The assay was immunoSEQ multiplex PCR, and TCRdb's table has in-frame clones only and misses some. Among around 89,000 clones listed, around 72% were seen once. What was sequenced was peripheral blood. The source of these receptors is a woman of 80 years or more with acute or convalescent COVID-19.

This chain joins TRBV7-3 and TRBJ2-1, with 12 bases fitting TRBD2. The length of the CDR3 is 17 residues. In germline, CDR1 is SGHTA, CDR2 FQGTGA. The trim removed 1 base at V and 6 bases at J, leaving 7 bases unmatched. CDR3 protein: CASSLRTSGVGGNEQFF. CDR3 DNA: TGTGCCAGCAGCTTAAGGACTAGCGGGGTTGGGGGCAATGAGCAGTTCTTC.

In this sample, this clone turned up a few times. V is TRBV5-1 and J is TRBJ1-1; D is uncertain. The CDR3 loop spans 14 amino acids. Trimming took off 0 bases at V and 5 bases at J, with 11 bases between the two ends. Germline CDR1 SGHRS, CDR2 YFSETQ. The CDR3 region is CASSLDVSSTEAFF. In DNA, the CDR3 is TGCGCCAGCAGCTTGGACGTGAGTAGTACTGAAGCTTTCTTT.

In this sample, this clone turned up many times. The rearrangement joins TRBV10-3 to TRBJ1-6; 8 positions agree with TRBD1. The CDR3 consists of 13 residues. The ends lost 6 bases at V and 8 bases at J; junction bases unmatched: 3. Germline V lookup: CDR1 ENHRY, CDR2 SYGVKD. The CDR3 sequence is CAIRGQGDSPLHF. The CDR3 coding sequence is TGTGCCATCAGAGGACAGGGAGATTCACCCCTCCACTTT.

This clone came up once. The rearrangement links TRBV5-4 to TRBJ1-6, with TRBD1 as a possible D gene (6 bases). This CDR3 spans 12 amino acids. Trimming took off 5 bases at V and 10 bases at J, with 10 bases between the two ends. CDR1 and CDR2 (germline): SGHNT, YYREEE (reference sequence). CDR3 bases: TGTGCCAGCAGTGCTGGACAGTCACCCCTCCACTTT. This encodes CASSAGQSPLHF.

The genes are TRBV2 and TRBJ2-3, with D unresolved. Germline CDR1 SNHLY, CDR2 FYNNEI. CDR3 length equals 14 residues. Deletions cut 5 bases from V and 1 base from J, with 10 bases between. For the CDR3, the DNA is TGTGCCAGCAGTATCCTGGCCGGCACAGATACGCAGTATTTT. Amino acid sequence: CASSILAGTDTQYF.

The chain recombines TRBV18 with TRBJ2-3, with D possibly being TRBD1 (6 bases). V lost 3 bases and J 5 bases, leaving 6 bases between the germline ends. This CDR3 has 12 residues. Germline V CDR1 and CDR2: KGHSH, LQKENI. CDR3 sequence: CASSPDRDTQYF. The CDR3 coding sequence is TGTGCCAGCTCACCGGACAGAGATACGCAGTATTTT.

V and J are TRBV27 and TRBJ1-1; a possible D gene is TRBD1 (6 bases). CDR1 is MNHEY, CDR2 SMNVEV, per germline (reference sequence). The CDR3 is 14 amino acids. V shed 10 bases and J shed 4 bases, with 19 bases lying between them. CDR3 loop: CATSRGRWGTEAFF. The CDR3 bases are TGTGCCACCAGCAGGGGACGGTGGGGCACTGAAGCTTTCTTT.

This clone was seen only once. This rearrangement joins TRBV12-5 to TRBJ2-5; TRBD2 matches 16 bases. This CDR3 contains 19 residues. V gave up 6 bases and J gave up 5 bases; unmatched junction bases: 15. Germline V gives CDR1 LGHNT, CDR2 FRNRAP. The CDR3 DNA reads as TGTGCTAGTGGCCAGGGACTCGCGGGACTAGCGGGGGGGCCGGAGACCCAGTACTTC. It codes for CASGQGLAGLAGGPETQYF. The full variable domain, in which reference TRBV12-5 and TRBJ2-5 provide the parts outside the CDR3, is DARVTQTPRHKVTEMGQEVTMRCQPILGHNTVFWYRQTMMQGLELLAYFRNRAPLDDSGMPKDRFSAEMPDATLATLKIQPSEPRDSAVYFCASGQGLAGLAGGPETQYFGPGTRLLVL.

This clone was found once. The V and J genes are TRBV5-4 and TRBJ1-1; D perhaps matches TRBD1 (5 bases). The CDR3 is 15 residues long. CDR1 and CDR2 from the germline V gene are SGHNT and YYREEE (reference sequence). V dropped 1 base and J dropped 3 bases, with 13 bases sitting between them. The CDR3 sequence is CASSLPGRTDTEAFF. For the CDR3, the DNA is TGTGCCAGCAGCTTGCCAGGGCGTACGGACACTGAAGCTTTCTTT.

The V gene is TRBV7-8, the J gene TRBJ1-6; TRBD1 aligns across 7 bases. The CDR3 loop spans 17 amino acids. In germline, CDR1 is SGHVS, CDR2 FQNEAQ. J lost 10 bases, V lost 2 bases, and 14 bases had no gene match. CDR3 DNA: TGTGCCAGCAGCTTACAACTAAGTCTGACAGGGCGATCACCCCTCCACTTT. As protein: CASSLQLSLTGRSPLHF. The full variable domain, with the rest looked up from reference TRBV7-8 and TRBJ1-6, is GAGVSQSPRYKVAKRGQDVALRCDPISGHVSLFWYQQALGQGPEFLTYFQNEAQLDKSGLPSDRFFAERPEGSVSTLKIQRTQQEDSAVYLCASSLQLSLTGRSPLHFGNGTRLTVT.

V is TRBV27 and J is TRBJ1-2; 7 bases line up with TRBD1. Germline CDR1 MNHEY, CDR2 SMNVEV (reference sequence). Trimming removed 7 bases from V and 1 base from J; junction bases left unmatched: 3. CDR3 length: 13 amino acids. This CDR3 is CASMTGNNYGYTF. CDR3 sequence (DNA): TGTGCCAGCATGACAGGGAATAACTATGGCTACACCTTC.

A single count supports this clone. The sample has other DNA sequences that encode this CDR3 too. The CDR3 DNA is TGTGCCAGCTCACCCGGACAGGGAGGGGACTATGGCTACACCTTC. It is translated as CASSPGQGGDYGYTF. The chain has TRBV18 and TRBJ1-2; 8 bases are shared with TRBD1. This CDR3 spans 15 amino acids. The ends lost 3 bases at V and 3 bases at J; junction bases unmatched: 6. CDR1 is KGHSH, CDR2 LQKENI, per germline. The whole variable domain, remainder taken from reference TRBV18 and TRBJ1-2, is NAGVMQNPRHLVRRRGQEARLRCSPMKGHSHVYWYRQLPEEGLKFMVYLQKENIIDESGMPKERFSAEFPKEGPSILRIQQVVRGDSAAYFCASSPGQGGDYGYTFGSGTRLTVV.

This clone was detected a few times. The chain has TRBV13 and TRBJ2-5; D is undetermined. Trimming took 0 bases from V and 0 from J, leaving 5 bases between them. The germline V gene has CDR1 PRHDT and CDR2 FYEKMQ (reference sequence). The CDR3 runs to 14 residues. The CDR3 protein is CASSLGPDQETQYF. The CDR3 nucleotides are TGTGCCAGCAGCTTAGGCCCAGACCAAGAGACCCAGTACTTC.

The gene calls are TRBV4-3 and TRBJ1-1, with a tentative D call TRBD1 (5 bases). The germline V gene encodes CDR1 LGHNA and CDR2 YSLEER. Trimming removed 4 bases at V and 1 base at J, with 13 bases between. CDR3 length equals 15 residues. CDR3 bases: TGCGCCAGCAGCCCCCGATTGACAGCGAACACTGAAGCTTTCTTT. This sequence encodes CASSPRLTANTEAFF.

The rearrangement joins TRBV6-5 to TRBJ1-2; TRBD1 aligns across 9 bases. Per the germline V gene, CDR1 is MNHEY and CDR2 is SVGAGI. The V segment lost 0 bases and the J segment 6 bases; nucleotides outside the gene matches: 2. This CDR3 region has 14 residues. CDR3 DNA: TGTGCCAGCAGTTACTCCACAGGGGGCGATGGCTACACCTTC. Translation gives CASSYSTGGDGYTF.

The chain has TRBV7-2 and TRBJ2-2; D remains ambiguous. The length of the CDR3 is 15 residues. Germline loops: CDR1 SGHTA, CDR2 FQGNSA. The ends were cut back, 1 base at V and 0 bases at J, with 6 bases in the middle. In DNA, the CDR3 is TGTGCCAGCAGCTTAGGTCAGACGAACACCGGGGAGCTGTTTTTT. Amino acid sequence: CASSLGQTNTGELFF. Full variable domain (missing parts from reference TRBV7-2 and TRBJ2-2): GAGVSQSPSNKVTEKGKDVELRCDPISGHTALYWYRQSLGQGLEFLIYFQGNSAPDKSGLPSDRFSAERTGGSVSTLTIQRTQQEDSAVYLCASSLGQTNTGELFFGEGSRLTVL.

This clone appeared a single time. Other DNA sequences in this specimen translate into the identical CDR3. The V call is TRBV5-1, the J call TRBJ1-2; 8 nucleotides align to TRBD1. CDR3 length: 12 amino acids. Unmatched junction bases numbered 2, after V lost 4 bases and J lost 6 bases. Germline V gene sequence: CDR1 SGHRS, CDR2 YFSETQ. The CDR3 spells CASSPQGDGYTF. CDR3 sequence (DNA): TGCGCCAGCAGCCCACAGGGGGATGGCTACACCTTC.

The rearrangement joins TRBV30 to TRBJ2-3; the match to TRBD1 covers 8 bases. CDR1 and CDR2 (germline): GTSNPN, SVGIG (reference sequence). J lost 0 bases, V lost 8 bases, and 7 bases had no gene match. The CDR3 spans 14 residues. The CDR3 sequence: CAVTGVQSTDTQYF. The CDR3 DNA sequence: TGTGCCGTGACAGGGGTGCAAAGCACAGATACGCAGTATTTT.

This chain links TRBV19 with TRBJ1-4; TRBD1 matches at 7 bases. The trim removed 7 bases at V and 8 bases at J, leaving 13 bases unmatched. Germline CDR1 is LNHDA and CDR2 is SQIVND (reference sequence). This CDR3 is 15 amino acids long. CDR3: CASKPDGQVREKLFF. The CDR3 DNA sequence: TGTGCCAGTAAACCGGACGGACAGGTTCGAGAAAAACTGTTTTTT.

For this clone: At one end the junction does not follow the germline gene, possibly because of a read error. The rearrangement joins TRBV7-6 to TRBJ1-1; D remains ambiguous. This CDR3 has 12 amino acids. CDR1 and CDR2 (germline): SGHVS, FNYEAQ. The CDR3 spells CASSPMKTEAFF. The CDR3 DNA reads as TGTGCCAGCAGCCCTATGAAGACTGAAGCTTTCTTT.

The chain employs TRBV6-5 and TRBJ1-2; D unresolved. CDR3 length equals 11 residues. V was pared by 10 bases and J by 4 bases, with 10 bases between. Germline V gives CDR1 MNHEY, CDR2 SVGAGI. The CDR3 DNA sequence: TGTGCCACCCTTTGGGCCTATGGCTACACCTTC. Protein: CATLWAYGYTF.

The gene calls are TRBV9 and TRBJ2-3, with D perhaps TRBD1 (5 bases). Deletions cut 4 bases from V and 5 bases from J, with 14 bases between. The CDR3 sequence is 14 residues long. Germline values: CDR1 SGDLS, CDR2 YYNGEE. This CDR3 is CASSPQGGEDTQYF. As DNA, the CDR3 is TGTGCCAGCAGCCCTCAGGGCGGAGAAGATACGCAGTATTTT.

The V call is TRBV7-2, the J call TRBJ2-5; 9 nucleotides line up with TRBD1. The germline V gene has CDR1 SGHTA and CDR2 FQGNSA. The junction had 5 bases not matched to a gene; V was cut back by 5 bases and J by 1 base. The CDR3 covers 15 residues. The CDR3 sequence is CASSGGQGLQETQYF. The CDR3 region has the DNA TGTGCCAGCAGCGGGGGACAGGGCCTCCAAGAGACCCAGTACTTC.

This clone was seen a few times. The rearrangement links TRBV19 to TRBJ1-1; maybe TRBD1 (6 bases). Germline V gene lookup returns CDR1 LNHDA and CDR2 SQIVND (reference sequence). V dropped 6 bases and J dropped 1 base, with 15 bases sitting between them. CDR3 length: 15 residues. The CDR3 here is CASREGGWSNTEAFF. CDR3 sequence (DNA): TGTGCCAGTAGGGAAGGGGGTTGGTCGAACACTGAAGCTTTCTTT.

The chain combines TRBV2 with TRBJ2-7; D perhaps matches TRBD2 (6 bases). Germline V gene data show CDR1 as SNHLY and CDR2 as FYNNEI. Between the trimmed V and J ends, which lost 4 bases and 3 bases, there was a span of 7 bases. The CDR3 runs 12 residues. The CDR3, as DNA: TGTGCCAGCAGTGGTAGCGGCTACGAGCAGTACTTC. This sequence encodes CASSGSGYEQYF.

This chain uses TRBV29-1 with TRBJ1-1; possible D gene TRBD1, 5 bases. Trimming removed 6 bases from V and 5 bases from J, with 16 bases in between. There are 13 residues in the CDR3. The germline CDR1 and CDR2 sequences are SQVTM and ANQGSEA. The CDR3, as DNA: TGCAGCGTCGCCAGGGCCTTAGGGACTGAAGCTTTCTTT. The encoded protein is CSVARALGTEAFF.

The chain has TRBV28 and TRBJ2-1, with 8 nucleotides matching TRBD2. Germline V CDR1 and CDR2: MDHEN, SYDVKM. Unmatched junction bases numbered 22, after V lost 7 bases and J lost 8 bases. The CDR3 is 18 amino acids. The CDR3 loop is CASTQLLGSGGKVDEQFF. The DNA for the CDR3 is TGTGCCAGCACCCAATTGCTGGGAAGCGGGGGTAAAGTCGATGAGCAGTTCTTC. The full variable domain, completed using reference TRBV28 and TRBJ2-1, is DVKVTQSSRYLVKRTGEKVFLECVQDMDHENMFWYRQDPGLGLRLIYFSYDVKMKEKGDIPEGYSVSREKKERFSLILESASTNQTSMYLCASTQLLGSGGKVDEQFFGPGTRLTVL.